The 19 T cell receptor beta chains in this list originate from one sample, sequenced in a study of cytomegalovirus exposure and HLA in healthy donors. The primer mix had 60 Vbeta and 13 Jbeta primers. Profiling relied on immunoSEQ multiplex PCR, and the TCRdb table lists in-frame clones only, not all of them. Of around 150,000 clones detected, 65% to 90% appear once; the ten largest clones hold approximately 2%. The specimen sequenced was PBMCs. The origin of the receptors is a human donor in good health.

This CDR3 is CASSRRDRGSETQYF. In DNA form, the CDR3 reads TGTGCCAGCAGTCGCAGGGACAGGGGATCAGAGACCCAGTACTTC. The rearrangement joins TRBV7-6 to TRBJ2-5, with 10 bases that match TRBD1. J lost 4 bases, V lost 6 bases, and 8 bases had no gene match. The CDR3 is 15 amino acids. Per germline, CDR1 SGHVS and CDR2 FNYEAQ.

The rearrangement links TRBV29-1 to TRBJ1-4; 9 bases agree with TRBD1. The CDR3 spans 13 residues. V shed 7 bases, J shed 5 bases, and the junction held 5 bases outside the gene matches. Germline CDR1 is SQVTM and CDR2 is ANQGSEA. The chain's CDR3 is CSGGGTGNEKLFF. Here the CDR3 DNA reads TGCAGCGGGGGAGGGACAGGGAATGAAAAACTGTTTTTT. Full variable domain (outside the CDR3, taken from reference TRBV29-1 and TRBJ1-4): SAVISQKPSRDICQRGTSLTIQCQVDSQVTMMFWYRQQPGQSLTLIATANQGSEATYESGFVIDKFPISRPNLTFSTLTVSNMSPEDSSIYLCSGGGTGNEKLFFGSGTQLSVL.

This clone was found a few times. The chain uses TRBV9 and TRBJ2-3; no definite D call. Trimming shortened V by 1 base and J by 2 bases, and 8 bases separated the two germline ends. Germline V CDR1 and CDR2: SGDLS, YYNGEE. The CDR3 covers 14 residues. In DNA, the CDR3 is TGTGCCAGCAGCGTATCAGGATTCACAGATACGCAGTATTTT. Its translation: CASSVSGFTDTQYF.

CDR3 in DNA: TGTGCCACCGGGGCGGGGGTTGGAGCAGCCAATGAGCAGTTCTTC. It yields the protein CATGAGVGAANEQFF. The rearrangement uses TRBV15 and TRBJ2-1, with TRBD2 matching 7 bases. There are 15 residues in the CDR3. In germline, CDR1 is LNHNV, CDR2 YYDKDF (reference sequence). With 8 bases clipped from V and 6 bases from J, the junction kept 13 bases outside the gene matches.

The gene calls are TRBV25-1 and TRBJ2-2; 8 nucleotides line up with TRBD2. The CDR3 runs to 16 residues. From germline, CDR1 is MGHDK and CDR2 SYGVNS. The ends lost 5 bases at V and 2 bases at J; junction bases unmatched: 7. The CDR3 DNA reads as TGTGCCAGCAGTAGTTCGGGGGGGCTAAACACCGGGGAGCTGTTTTTT. It codes for CASSSSGGLNTGELFF.

In this sample, this clone turned up once. This rearrangement joins TRBV6-5 to TRBJ2-5; 11 nucleotides align to TRBD2. V lost 5 bases to trimming and J lost 4 bases; unmatched junction nucleotides: 6. From germline, CDR1 is MNHEY and CDR2 SVGAGI. The CDR3 length is 15 residues. The CDR3 here is CASSALAGGGETQYF. As DNA, the CDR3 is TGTGCCAGCAGTGCTTTAGCGGGGGGGGGAGAGACCCAGTACTTC.

In DNA, the CDR3 is TGTGCCAGCACCCGAGGTGGGGGGGCAGATACGCAGTATTTT. This gives the protein CASTRGGGADTQYF. V is TRBV5-5 and J is TRBJ2-3; 7 nucleotides match TRBD2. V trimming: 6 bases; J trimming: 4 bases; junction bases outside the gene matches: 8. The CDR3 is made up of 14 amino acids. Germline loops: CDR1 SGHKS, CDR2 YYEKEE (reference sequence).

Worth noting for this clone: Additional DNA sequences in this sample encode the identical CDR3. The chain recombines TRBV18 with TRBJ1-5; no definite D call. Germline CDR1 reads KGHSH; CDR2 reads LQKENI. V was pared by 3 bases and J by 5 bases, with 8 bases between. The CDR3 has 13 residues. CDR3 DNA sequence: TGTGCCAGCTCACCGCTAACAGATCAGCCCCAGCATTTT. The encoded protein is CASSPLTDQPQHF.

This sequence joins TRBV5-6 and TRBJ1-1; a weak D match, TRBD1 (5 bases). The CDR3 length is 14 residues. The germline V gene encodes CDR1 SGHDT and CDR2 YYEEEE. Trimming stripped 4 bases from V and 0 bases from J, with 10 bases between. The CDR3 DNA is TGTGCCAGCAGCCAGGGTGACATGAACACTGAAGCTTTCTTT. It translates to CASSQGDMNTEAFF.

This clone was recorded a few times. This chain links TRBV11-3 with TRBJ2-5; 12 nucleotides agree with TRBD2. The V segment lost 5 bases and the J segment 5 bases; nucleotides outside the gene matches: 9. The CDR3 sequence is 16 residues long. In germline, CDR1 is SGHNT, CDR2 YENEEA. The CDR3 DNA is TGTGCCAGCAGCCTAACTAGCGGGGGGCCCAGCGAGACCCAGTACTTC. Encoded protein: CASSLTSGGPSETQYF.

The chain recombines TRBV6-1 with TRBJ1-1; TRBD1 matches 8 bases. Germline lookup yields CDR1 MNHNS and CDR2 SASEGT. The V segment lost 6 bases and the J segment 8 bases; nucleotides outside the gene matches: 14. The CDR3 sequence is 15 residues long. CDR3 sequence reads: CASSLSGGRALEAFF. In DNA, the CDR3 is TGTGCCAGCAGCTTATCAGGGGGCCGAGCACTCGAAGCTTTCTTT.

The chain uses TRBV6-1 and TRBJ1-5; D is uncertain. Germline V lookup: CDR1 MNHNS, CDR2 SASEGT. Trimming took 6 bases from V and 9 from J, leaving 9 bases between them. The CDR3 loop spans 11 amino acids. The CDR3, as DNA: TGTGCCAGCAGCACCGGTCGGCCCCAGCATTTT. This sequence encodes CASSTGRPQHF.

The chain combines TRBV7-2 with TRBJ1-6; D gene unclear. Between the trimmed V and J ends, which lost 4 bases and 9 bases, there was a span of 13 bases. This CDR3 has 14 amino acids. CDR1 and CDR2 from the germline V gene are SGHTA and FQGNSA. The CDR3 DNA sequence: TGTGCCAGCAGCTCCCAACCGCAGTCTTCACCCCTCCACTTT. It encodes CASSSQPQSSPLHF. The full variable domain, in which reference TRBV7-2 and TRBJ1-6 provide the parts outside the CDR3, is GAGVSQSPSNKVTEKGKDVELRCDPISGHTALYWYRQSLGQGLEFLIYFQGNSAPDKSGLPSDRFSAERTGGSVSTLTIQRTQQEDSAVYLCASSSQPQSSPLHFGNGTRLTVT.

V gene TRBV6-5 combines with J gene TRBJ1-1, with a tentative D call TRBD1 (5 bases). This CDR3 spans 14 amino acids. Per germline, CDR1 MNHEY and CDR2 SVGAGI. The V end lost 4 bases, the J end lost 3 bases, and 12 bases lay between the germline ends. DNA of the CDR3: TGTGCCAGCAGTTTCGGTCAGGGCTACACTGAAGCTTTCTTT. It codes for CASSFGQGYTEAFF.

The chain carries TRBV6-4 and TRBJ1-5, with a possible D match to TRBD1 (5 bases). V shed 5 bases and J shed 4 bases, with 9 bases lying between them. Germline assignment: CDR1 MRHNA and CDR2 SNTAGT. CDR3 size: 13 residues. In DNA, the CDR3 is TGTGCCAGCAGTACAGACAGTAATCAGCCCCAGCATTTT. This encodes CASSTDSNQPQHF.

V gene TRBV29-1 combines with J gene TRBJ1-4; 9 bases align to TRBD1. V lost 7 bases and J lost 6; bases outside the gene matches: 6. This CDR3 region has 13 residues. Per germline, CDR1 SQVTM and CDR2 ANQGSEA. CDR3 sequence reads: CSALTGGDEKLFF. CDR3 nucleotides: TGCAGCGCCCTGACAGGGGGAGATGAAAAACTGTTTTTT.

V is TRBV11-1 and J is TRBJ2-1; 11 nucleotides agree with TRBD2. After removal of 3 bases from V and 5 bases from J, the junction contained 9 bases not matched to a gene. CDR1 and CDR2 from the germline V gene are SGHAT and FQDESV (reference sequence). The CDR3 consists of 17 residues. The CDR3 region is CASSFNLAGGPNNEQFF. CDR3 nucleotide sequence: TGTGCCAGCAGCTTTAATCTAGCGGGGGGACCCAACAATGAGCAGTTCTTC.

This sequence joins TRBV6-5 and TRBJ1-6, with D maybe TRBD1 (6 bases). The CDR3 has 16 amino acids. With 3 bases removed from V and 4 bases from J, the gap between germline ends came to 13 bases. Germline values: CDR1 MNHEY, CDR2 SVGAGI. CDR3 protein: CASSYGLRGYNSPLHF. In DNA, the CDR3 is TGTGCCAGCAGTTATGGCTTAAGGGGGTATAATTCACCCCTCCACTTT.

The chain recombines TRBV21-1 with TRBJ2-3; TRBD2, as called in the table, went unchecked against the DNA. TRBV21-1 is classified as a pseudogene. CDR3 length: 14 residues. For the CDR3, the DNA is TGTGCCAGCATCTCAGCGGGGCCCACAGATACGCAGTATTTT. Its translation is CASISAGPTDTQYF.